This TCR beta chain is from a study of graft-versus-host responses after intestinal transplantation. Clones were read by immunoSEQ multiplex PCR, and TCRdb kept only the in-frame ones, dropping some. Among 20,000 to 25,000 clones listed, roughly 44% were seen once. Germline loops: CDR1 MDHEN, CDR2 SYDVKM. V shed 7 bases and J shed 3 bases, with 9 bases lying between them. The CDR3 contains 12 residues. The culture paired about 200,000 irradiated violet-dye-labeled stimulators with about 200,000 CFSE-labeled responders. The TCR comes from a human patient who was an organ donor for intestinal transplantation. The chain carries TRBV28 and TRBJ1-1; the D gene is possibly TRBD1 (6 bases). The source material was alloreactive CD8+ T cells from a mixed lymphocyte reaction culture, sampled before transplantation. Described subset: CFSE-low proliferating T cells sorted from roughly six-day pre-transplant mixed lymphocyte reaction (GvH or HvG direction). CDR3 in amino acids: CASTQGYTEAFF. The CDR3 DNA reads TGTGCCAGCACCCAGGGGTACACTGAAGCTTTCTTT.